The rows below give T cell receptor beta chains drawn from one sample of a study of T-cell reconstitution after alpha-beta-depleted transplantation in children. MiXCR, run by TCRdb on the PCR reads, gives a single entry per CDR3 protein. The sample records around 130,000 distinct CDR3 sequences, 8% to 10% being singletons. The material sequenced was PBMCs, mostly from graft donor cells, taken 180 days after TCRalphabeta/CD19-depleted stem cell transplant. Receptor source: a girl in the first two years of life who had a stem cell transplant for combined immunodeficiency, so the T cells may come from the graft donor. Both conserved end residues are part of each CDR3. The D gene is left open where the match is weak. Where a row states a size, it is once, few, many or the class of an expanded clone; other rows omit it.

d_call clone_size j_call v_call cdr3_nt cdr3_aa
NA NA TRBJ2-7 TRBV7-9 TGTGCCAGCAGCTTAGATATAGGTCCGGGACGGAACTACGAGCAGTACTTC CASSLDIGPGRNYEQYF
NA NA TRBJ2-1 TRBV20-1 TGCAGTGCTAGATCAGGGGGGACGGGTACCTACAATGAGCAGTTCTTC CSARSGGTGTYNEQFF
TRBD1 NA TRBJ1-5 TRBV30 TGTGCCTGGGGTCGTGGGGGGCAGGGGGTTTATCAGCCCCAGCATTTT CAWGRGGQGVYQPQHF
NA few TRBJ1-5 TRBV12-3/TRBV12-4 TGTGCCAGCAGTTTCTCCTATAGCAATCAGCCCCAGCATTTT CASSFSYSNQPQHF
NA NA TRBJ2-5 TRBV27 TGTGCCAGCAGTTTATGGGGCGGAAGAGAAGAGACCCAGTACTTC CASSLWGGREETQYF
TRBD1 few TRBJ2-3 TRBV20-1 TGCAGTGCTCCGACAGGGACAAGCCCAGATACGCAGTATTTT CSAPTGTSPDTQYF
TRBD1 many TRBJ2-1 TRBV7-9 TGTGCCAGTGGAGTCACAGGGGGGCGATCCTACAATGAGCAGTTCTTC CASGVTGGRSYNEQFF
NA NA TRBJ2-1 TRBV5-1 TGCGCCAGCAGCTTGCAGGTCCACAATGAGCAGTTCTTC CASSLQVHNEQFF
NA NA TRBJ2-1 TRBV12-3/TRBV12-4 TGTGCCAGCAGTTTAGGGGTTAGCCCAGGTATCGGCGGCAAACATGGGCAGTTCTTC CASSLGVSPGIGGKHGQFF
TRBD1 few TRBJ2-5 TRBV5-4 TGTGCCAGCAGCTTACCGGGACAGCCCGTCCGGGAGACCCAGTACTTC CASSLPGQPVRETQYF
NA many TRBJ2-3 TRBV5-6 TGTGCCAGCAGCTCCCTCACAGATACGCAGTATTTT CASSSLTDTQYF
NA few TRBJ1-5 TRBV10-3 TGTGCCACCAGGCCGGGGGCAGGTCAGCCCCAGCATTTT CATRPGAGQPQHF
NA few TRBJ2-7 TRBV15 TGTGCCACCAGCAGAGATCCGGGAGCGTACGAGCAGTACTTC CATSRDPGAYEQYF
TRBD2 many TRBJ2-7 TRBV10-3 TGTGCCATCAGTCCGACTAGCGGGGGGGCCGTACGGAACGAGCAGTACTTC CAISPTSGGAVRNEQYF
NA few TRBJ2-5 TRBV9 TGTGCCAGCAGCGCCAACCAAGAGACCCAGTACTTC CASSANQETQYF
NA few TRBJ2-5 TRBV20-1 TGCAGTGCTAGTTCGGACACGTACCAAGAGACCCAGTACTTC CSASSDTYQETQYF